A selection of T cell receptor beta chains follows, all from one sample in a study of T cells after yellow fever vaccination. TCRdb re-derived calls from the 5' RACE reads in MiXCR, one entry per CDR3 protein. There are 610,000 or so distinct CDR3 sequences in the sample; 9% to 15% occur only once, and more than 12% lies in the top ten. The source was PBMCs, collected on the day of the yellow fever booster vaccination. Every receptor here comes from a man between 25 and 39 years old who received the YFV17D yellow fever vaccine. The CDR3 runs from the conserved cysteine through the conserved F or W. A D gene is named only where the DNA matches it firmly. The size entry is marked missing in some rows and otherwise reads once, few, many or a size class.

J gene,D gene,V gene,clone size,CDR3 DNA,CDR3 protein
TRBJ2-7,TRBD1,TRBV2,NA,TGTGCCAGTGACAGGGGGCGCCACGAGCAGTACTTC,CASDRGRHEQYF
TRBJ1-2,NA,TRBV5-5,few,TGTGCCAGCAGCCCGTCCACTGGACGGTCCTATGGCTACACCTTC,CASSPSTGRSYGYTF
TRBJ1-3,NA,TRBV7-2,many,TGTGCCAGCAGCTTGGGGAGCTCTGGAAACACCATATATTTT,CASSLGSSGNTIYF
TRBJ2-1,NA,TRBV2,few,TGTGCCAGCAACGAAGCGGGCAGAAACAATGAGCAGTTCTTC,CASNEAGRNNEQFF
TRBJ2-1,NA,TRBV11-2,few,TGTGCCAGCAGCTTAGTCGAGAACAATGAGCAGTTCTTC,CASSLVENNEQFF
TRBJ2-5,NA,TRBV29-1,few,TGCAGCGTTTACGGACCGGAGGAGACCCAGTACTTC,CSVYGPEETQYF
TRBJ1-1,TRBD1,TRBV10-3,few,TGTGCCATCAGTGAGCGGGGGACAGGGGGGAAGATGAACACTGAAGCTTTCTTT,CAISERGTGGKMNTEAFF
TRBJ2-1,TRBD2,TRBV28,NA,TGTGCCAGCAGTTTAAGGGTAGCGGGAGGGACTGAGCAGTTCTTC,CASSLRVAGGTEQFF
TRBJ1-2,NA,TRBV18,few,TGTGCCAGCTCACCTACACGCGACAACTATGGCTACACCTTC,CASSPTRDNYGYTF
TRBJ2-2,NA,TRBV6-1,NA,TGTGCCAGCAGTCAATCAGGGAACACCGGGGAGCTGTTTTTT,CASSQSGNTGELFF
TRBJ2-1,NA,TRBV12-3/TRBV12-4,few,TGTGCCAGCATGCTGTTTGGAGACAATGAGCAGTTCTTC,CASMLFGDNEQFF
TRBJ2-3,TRBD2,TRBV14,few,TGTGCCAGCAGCCCCGGACTAGCGGGAGGCAGAAGCACAGATACGCAGTATTTT,CASSPGLAGGRSTDTQYF
TRBJ1-2,NA,TRBV20-1,few,TGCAGTGCTAGAGAGGGGGTCTATGGCTACACCTTC,CSAREGVYGYTF
TRBJ2-7,TRBD2,TRBV29-1,NA,TGCAGCGTGGAACTAGCGGGAGTAGGGGAGCAGTACTTC,CSVELAGVGEQYF
TRBJ2-7,TRBD2,TRBV27,few,TGTGCCAGCAGCAGACTAGCGGATAGCTCCTACGAGCAGTACTTC,CASSRLADSSYEQYF
TRBJ1-5,NA,TRBV20-1,NA,TGCAGTGCTAGAGAGGGAACGACCGACCGCCCCCAGCATTTT,CSAREGTTDRPQHF
TRBJ2-1,TRBD2,TRBV5-1,NA,TGCGCCAGCAGGCGATTCGGACTAGCAGAAACCTACAATGAGCAGTTCTTC,CASRRFGLAETYNEQFF
TRBJ1-5,TRBD1,TRBV18,NA,TGTGCCAGCTCACCGGTGGTAACAGGGGGCGCGGATCAGCCCCAGCATTTT,CASSPVVTGGADQPQHF
TRBJ2-3,NA,TRBV19,few,TGTGCCAGTAGGCAAACTAACACAGATACGCAGTATTTT,CASRQTNTDTQYF
TRBJ2-1,NA,TRBV24-1,NA,TGTGCCACCAGTGATCCGTCGGCAGGGTTTGAGCAGTTCTTC,CATSDPSAGFEQFF
TRBJ2-2,TRBD2,TRBV20-1,NA,TGCAGTGCTAGAGACCCGGGAGGGGGGTTCGACACCGGGGAGCTGTTTTTT,CSARDPGGGFDTGELFF
TRBJ2-2,TRBD1,TRBV7-2,NA,TGTGCCAGCAGCTCGGCAGGGGGCACCGGGGAGCTGTTTTTT,CASSSAGGTGELFF
TRBJ2-7,NA,TRBV20-1,few,TGCAGTGCTAGAGTAACGGGCTACGAGCAGTACTTC,CSARVTGYEQYF
TRBJ1-4,TRBD1,TRBV7-9,NA,TGTGCCAGCAGCTTAGGGCCAACAGGGGTTAATGAAAAACTGTTTTTT,CASSLGPTGVNEKLFF
TRBJ2-1,TRBD2,TRBV7-9,NA,TGTGCCAGCAGACCAACTAGCGGGAGAACTGAGCAGTTCTTC,CASRPTSGRTEQFF
TRBJ2-5,NA,TRBV7-2,few,TGTGCCAGCAGCTTAGGCCCCGGGACTGGAACTTCGGAGACCCAGTACTTC,CASSLGPGTGTSETQYF
TRBJ2-7,NA,TRBV27,NA,TGTGCCAGCAGTTTATTCCCCGGGGCCTCCTACGAGCAGTACTTC,CASSLFPGASYEQYF
TRBJ2-1,TRBD2,TRBV28,few,TGTGCCAGCAGTTTTAGGGGACTAGCGCGGGACAATGAGCAGTTCTTC,CASSFRGLARDNEQFF
TRBJ2-1,TRBD1,TRBV28,NA,TGTGCCAGCAGTTTACAGACAGGGTCTGAGCAGTTCTTC,CASSLQTGSEQFF
TRBJ2-2,TRBD2,TRBV3-1,few,TGTGCCAGCAGCCCTACTAGCGGGGATACAGGACGTACCGGGGAGCTGTTTTTT,CASSPTSGDTGRTGELFF
TRBJ2-2,TRBD2,TRBV27,NA,TGTGCCAGCAGGCGGCTAGCGGGAACGGTTGGGGAGCTGTTTTTT,CASRRLAGTVGELFF
TRBJ2-7,NA,TRBV10-3,few,TGTGCCATCGGGGAGCGTCCGGCGTACTTC,CAIGERPAYF
TRBJ2-1,NA,TRBV7-3,few,TGTGCCAGCAGCTTATACTCAGGCGGGACGGCGGATAACAATGAGCAGTTCTTC,CASSLYSGGTADNNEQFF
TRBJ1-1,TRBD1,TRBV19,NA,TGTGCCAGTAACCGGGACAGCCTCACTGAAGCTTTCTTT,CASNRDSLTEAFF
TRBJ2-3,NA,TRBV20-1,few,TGCAGTCACGACGGAAGGCTTAGCACAGATACGCAGTATTTT,CSHDGRLSTDTQYF
TRBJ2-3,NA,TRBV5-1,few,TGCGCCAGCAGCGGGGCTCACCTGGCAGATACGCAGTATTTT,CASSGAHLADTQYF
TRBJ2-7,TRBD2,TRBV28,many,TGTGCCAGCAGTTCCTTAGCGGGAGAGAGCGAGCAGTACTTC,CASSSLAGESEQYF
TRBJ2-3,NA,TRBV12-3/TRBV12-4,few,TGTGCCAGCAGTACCCTACGAACAGATACGCAGTATTTT,CASSTLRTDTQYF
TRBJ1-3,NA,TRBV10-3,few,TGTGCCATCAGCCAAGTTGCCCAGGTCTCTGGAAACACCATATATTTT,CAISQVAQVSGNTIYF
TRBJ2-1,NA,TRBV11-2,NA,TGTGCCAGCAGCCCCCGCCGGGGTTCGGTTGAGCAGTTCTTC,CASSPRRGSVEQFF
TRBJ1-1,NA,TRBV4-1,few,TGCGCCAGCAGCCAACCGGGACTCGTCACTGAAGCTTTCTTT,CASSQPGLVTEAFF
TRBJ1-6,TRBD1,TRBV7-2,NA,TGTGCCAGCAGCTTATTTCCGGGGACAGGAGATTCACCCCTCCACTTT,CASSLFPGTGDSPLHF